Following are 14 T cell receptor beta chains from one sample sequenced in a study of T-cell memory formation after mild COVID-19. From the 5' RACE reads, TCRdb called clonotypes with MiXCR, one entry per CDR3 protein. Of about 140,000 distinct CDR3 sequences listed, 15% to 20% were seen once; the top ten hold around 2.4%. The sample comprised PBMCs or a T cell subset sorted from them (not recorded which). These receptors all stem from an adult woman who had mild COVID-19 (a few samples of this study predate the infection). Cell type and time point are not known.

The genes are TRBV27 and TRBJ1-2; a weak D match, TRBD1 (6 bases). The CDR3 is made up of 12 amino acids. The germline V gene has CDR1 MNHEY and CDR2 SMNVEV (reference sequence). V shed 6 bases and J shed 8 bases, with 13 bases lying between them. The CDR3 reads CASREGVGGYTF. The CDR3, as DNA: TGTGCCAGCAGGGAGGGGGTAGGCGGCTACACCTTC.

This rearrangement joins TRBV5-6 to TRBJ2-5; D call uncertain. The CDR3 has 14 residues. V was trimmed by 0 bases and J by 5 bases, leaving 11 bases between them. Germline loops: CDR1 SGHDT, CDR2 YYEEEE. The CDR3 sequence: CASSLGTIPETQYF. The CDR3 DNA follows: TGTGCCAGCAGCTTGGGCACAATCCCCGAGACCCAGTACTTC.

This clonotype turned up a few times. The chain is built from TRBV5-1 and TRBJ2-7; D remains ambiguous. The ends were cut back, 3 bases at V and 2 bases at J, with 12 bases in the middle. This CDR3 contains 14 residues. Germline values: CDR1 SGHRS, CDR2 YFSETQ. As DNA, the CDR3 is TGCGCCAGCAGCTATCAGAGGTCCGCCTACGAGCAGTACTTC. Protein: CASSYQRSAYEQYF.

This chain links TRBV7-3 with TRBJ2-1, with TRBD2 matching 13 bases. Trimming at V came to 5 bases and at J to 10 bases, leaving 8 bases not matched to a gene. The CDR3 runs to 15 residues. The germline V gene has CDR1 SGHTA and CDR2 FQGTGA. The CDR3 DNA sequence: TGTGCCAGCAGCCCGGGACTAGCGGGGTTGGGGGAGCAGTTCTTC. Translation gives CASSPGLAGLGEQFF.

This clonotype showed up just a few times. The chain employs TRBV11-1 and TRBJ2-7, with 9 bases aligning to TRBD1. Per the germline V gene, CDR1 is SGHAT and CDR2 is FQDESV (reference sequence). V shed 5 bases and J 7 bases; nucleotides not matched to a gene: 12. This CDR3 region has 15 residues. In DNA form, the CDR3 reads TGTGCCAGCAGCAGCCCGGGACAGGGTCAGTGGGAGCAGTACTTC. Its protein is CASSSPGQGQWEQYF.

The V and J genes are TRBV5-4 and TRBJ2-2, with no clear D. Between the trimmed V and J ends, which lost 0 bases and 5 bases, there was a span of 11 bases. This CDR3 comprises 15 residues. Germline V lookup: CDR1 SGHNT, CDR2 YYREEE (reference sequence). The CDR3 nucleotides are TGTGCCAGCAGCTTGGAGAACAGTCGGACCGGGGAGCTGTTTTTT. This gives the protein CASSLENSRTGELFF.

The chain joins TRBV6-5 to TRBJ2-1; 7 bases are a match to TRBD1. This CDR3 is 15 amino acids long. Trimming at V came to 8 bases and at J to 6 bases, leaving 13 bases not matched to a gene. Germline CDR1 is MNHEY and CDR2 is SVGAGI. CDR3 DNA sequence: TGTGCCAGCCGCAGACGACAGGGCACCTTCAATGAGCAGTTCTTC. Translating gives CASRRRQGTFNEQFF.

The sample holds a few counts of this clonotype. This rearrangement joins TRBV6-5 to TRBJ2-2; D gene ambiguous. The germline V gene has CDR1 MNHEY and CDR2 SVGAGI. Trimming pared 7 bases from V and 0 bases from J, leaving 6 bases between. The CDR3 runs to 13 residues. CDR3 amino acids: CASKRSNTGELFF. The DNA for the CDR3 is TGTGCCAGCAAGAGGTCGAACACCGGGGAGCTGTTTTTT.

This clonotype was counted between two and nine times. J is TRBJ2-3 and V is TRBV5-1, with 8 positions matching TRBD2. The CDR3 sequence is 17 residues long. The germline V gene has CDR1 SGHRS and CDR2 YFSETQ. V lost 3 bases, J lost 2 bases, and 11 bases stayed unmatched. For the CDR3, the DNA is TGCGCCAGCAGCTCCCGATTGAGCGGGGGTCTCACAGATACGCAGTATTTT. Translation: CASSSRLSGGLTDTQYF.

This clonotype appeared many times. The chain combines TRBV20-1 with TRBJ1-5; maybe TRBD1 (5 bases). Trimming stripped 3 bases from V and 2 bases from J, with 11 bases between. Germline V gene lookup returns CDR1 DFQATT and CDR2 SNEGSKA (reference sequence). The CDR3 is 14 residues long. CDR3 in DNA: TGCAGTGCTAGGGGCCTAGGGGGCAATCAGCCCCAGCATTTT. It codes for CSARGLGGNQPQHF.

Here the CDR3 DNA reads TGCAGCGTTGAGGCGAACACTGAAGCTTTCTTT. Translation gives CSVEANTEAFF. This chain uses TRBV29-1 with TRBJ1-1; D unresolved. Germline loops: CDR1 SQVTM, CDR2 ANQGSEA. With 3 bases removed from V and 1 base from J, the gap between germline ends came to 3 bases. The CDR3 consists of 11 residues.

This clonotype was seen a few times. This chain uses TRBV7-9 with TRBJ2-7, with D perhaps matching TRBD1 (6 bases). Germline-derived CDR1 and CDR2 are SEHNR and FQNEAQ (reference sequence). With 6 bases removed from V and 3 bases from J, the gap between germline ends came to 18 bases. The CDR3 covers 15 residues. The CDR3: CASRPVGGHGYEQYF. DNA of the CDR3: TGTGCCAGCAGGCCAGTAGGGGGACACGGCTACGAGCAGTACTTC. The complete variable domain, with remaining parts taken from reference TRBV7-9 and TRBJ2-7, reads DTGVSQNPRHKITKRGQNVTFRCDPISEHNRLYWYRQTLGQGPEFLTYFQNEAQLEKSRLLSDRFSAERPKGSFSTLEIQRTEQGDSAMYLCASRPVGGHGYEQYFGPGTRLTVT.

The V and J genes are TRBV5-6 and TRBJ2-1; D is perhaps TRBD1 (6 bases). The V and J ends lost 2 bases and 6 bases respectively, with 15 bases between them. The germline V gene encodes CDR1 SGHDT and CDR2 YYEEEE. The CDR3 covers 15 residues. In nucleotides, the CDR3 is TGTGCCAGCAGCTTCGGCCAGGGGCACTTCAATGAGCAGTTCTTC. Residues: CASSFGQGHFNEQFF.

This chain connects TRBV7-9 to TRBJ2-1; 9 bases are shared with TRBD2. V lost 2 bases to trimming and J lost 4 bases; unmatched junction nucleotides: 12. CDR1 SEHNR and CDR2 FQNEAQ come from the germline V gene (reference sequence). The CDR3 contains 18 residues. CDR3 in DNA: TGTGCCAGCAGCTTACTCAGGAGTGAGACTAGCGGTTACAATGAGCAGTTCTTC. Its translation: CASSLLRSETSGYNEQFF.